The T cell receptor beta chain under discussion was sequenced for a study of shared clonotypes between healthy human individuals. Assay: immunoSEQ multiplex PCR; the TCRdb copy retains only in-frame clones and omits some. The sample records about 480,000 clones, 79% being singletons. The ends lost 0 bases at V and 2 bases at J; junction bases unmatched: 12. Germline V lookup: CDR1 LNHDA, CDR2 SQIVND (reference sequence). The CDR3 extends over 18 amino acids. This clonotype was obtained from a middle-aged woman in good health. Some clones in this sample may be carry-over from other donors' samples. This chain joins TRBV19 and TRBJ2-7; 8 positions match TRBD1. Sequenced input: PBMCs. The CDR3 region has the DNA TGTGCCAGTAGTATAGAGGCCCCGGACAGGGATTATGCCTACGAGCAGTACTTC. Encoded protein: CASSIEAPDRDYAYEQYF.